The 23 T cell receptor beta chains below come from one sample, sequenced in a study of T cells in localized non-small cell lung cancer. The method was immunoSEQ multiplex PCR; TCRdb's version includes in-frame clones alone and lacks a portion of them. This sample has 25,000 to 30,000 clones, with approximately 90% found just once. The starting material was peripheral blood mononuclear cells, obtained before any cancer treatment. These receptors all come from a woman aged 35 to 69 with stage III lung adenocarcinoma.

The V and J genes are TRBV5-1 and TRBJ2-7, with TRBD1 matching 9 bases. The CDR3 spans 14 residues. Germline V gene sequence: CDR1 SGHRS, CDR2 YFSETQ. The V and J ends lost 6 bases and 7 bases, in that order; junction bases with no gene match: 11. The CDR3 protein is CASKGQGSPREQYF. Written as DNA, the CDR3 is TGCGCCAGCAAGGGACAGGGATCCCCTCGGGAGCAGTACTTC.

The genes are TRBV5-1 and TRBJ1-1; D is unclear. CDR3 length: 14 residues. V was pared by 2 bases and J by 5 bases, with 13 bases between. Germline V CDR1 and CDR2: SGHRS, YFSETQ. In DNA form, the CDR3 reads TGCGCCAGCAGCTTAACGTGGGCGCAGACTGAAGCTTTCTTT. This sequence encodes CASSLTWAQTEAFF.

The rearrangement links TRBV2 to TRBJ2-7, with D possibly being TRBD2 (6 bases). V was cut by 7 bases and J by 1 base, with 14 bases left in between. From germline, CDR1 is SNHLY and CDR2 FYNNEI. The CDR3 is 14 amino acids. CDR3 residues: CASNAGTQSYEQYF. The DNA for the CDR3 is TGTGCCAGCAATGCCGGGACTCAATCCTACGAGCAGTACTTC.

The DNA for the CDR3 is TGTGCCAGCAGCTTGGGACTCTTAGGGAACACTGAAGCTTTCTTT. This codes for CASSLGLLGNTEAFF. V gene TRBV5-8 combines with J gene TRBJ1-1; unclear D gene. This CDR3 is built from 15 residues. Germline V gene lookup returns CDR1 SGHTS and CDR2 YDEGEE. The ends were cut back, 0 bases at V and 1 base at J, with 10 bases in the middle.

As concerns this clone: A read error may explain this, as a much larger clone is one base away. Additional DNA sequences in this sample encode the identical CDR3. The chain has TRBV2 and TRBJ2-7; D gene unclear. CDR1 is SNHLY and CDR2 is FYNNEI in the germline V gene. Trimming took 3 bases from V and 4 from J, leaving 1 base between them. The CDR3 sequence is 10 residues long. This chain's CDR3 is CASSDYEQYF. The CDR3 DNA sequence: TGTGCCAGCAGTGATTACGAGCAGTACTTC.

This sequence joins TRBV13 and TRBJ2-2; no definite D call. CDR3 length equals 14 residues. The V and J ends lost 3 bases and 5 bases respectively, with 10 bases between them. Germline V gives CDR1 PRHDT, CDR2 FYEKMQ (reference sequence). CDR3 DNA: TGTGCCAGCAGCTTTTATCAGAAGACCGGGGAGCTGTTTTTT. Residues: CASSFYQKTGELFF.

The V gene is TRBV9, the J gene TRBJ1-2; 7 positions agree with TRBD1. J was trimmed by 4 bases and V by 0 bases; bases with no gene match: 6. The V gene's germline CDR1 is SGDLS and CDR2 YYNGEE. The length of the CDR3 is 15 residues. The CDR3 reads CASSVVATGTYGYTF. The CDR3 nucleotides read TGTGCCAGCAGCGTAGTAGCGACAGGGACCTATGGCTACACCTTC.

CDR3 DNA: TGTGCCAGCTCACCACGGGAAGGGAATGGCTACACCTTC. This codes for CASSPREGNGYTF. The chain carries TRBV18 and TRBJ1-2, with D hard to call. Per the germline V gene, CDR1 is KGHSH and CDR2 is LQKENI. V was clipped by 1 base and J by 6 bases, with 9 bases between them. This CDR3 comprises 13 residues. Full variable domain (missing parts from reference TRBV18 and TRBJ1-2): NAGVMQNPRHLVRRRGQEARLRCSPMKGHSHVYWYRQLPEEGLKFMVYLQKENIIDESGMPKERFSAEFPKEGPSILRIQQVVRGDSAAYFCASSPREGNGYTFGSGTRLTVV.

This chain connects TRBV4-2 to TRBJ1-5, with TRBD1 matching over 8 bases. CDR3 length equals 17 residues. Per the germline V gene, CDR1 is LGHNA and CDR2 is YNFKEQ. Trimming cost V 1 base and J 6 bases; bases outside gene matches: 11. CDR3 loop: CASSQAAGGLVSQPQHF. Here the CDR3 DNA reads TGTGCCAGCAGCCAAGCGGCAGGGGGCTTGGTTTCTCAGCCCCAGCATTTT.

This rearrangement joins TRBV18 to TRBJ2-1, with 7 positions matching TRBD2. Germline CDR1 KGHSH, CDR2 LQKENI. The CDR3 has 15 residues. The junction had 8 bases not matched to a gene; V was cut back by 6 bases and J by 3 bases. CDR3 protein: CASSLGVAGYNEQFF. DNA for the CDR3: TGTGCCAGCTCCCTCGGGGTAGCGGGCTACAATGAGCAGTTCTTC.

The chain uses TRBV5-1 and TRBJ1-6; no reliable D call. Germline values: CDR1 SGHRS, CDR2 YFSETQ. The V gene lost 3 bases and the J gene lost 5 bases, with 12 bases spanning the gap. This CDR3 spans 15 amino acids. The CDR3: CASSWAGRDNSPLHF. CDR3 DNA: TGCGCCAGCAGCTGGGCTGGACGAGATAATTCACCCCTCCACTTT.

V and J are TRBV5-6 and TRBJ2-3, with D possibly called TRBD1 or TRBD2 (6 bases each). Germline V gene data show CDR1 as SGHDT and CDR2 as YYEEEE. The V gene lost 3 bases and the J gene lost 7 bases, with 15 bases spanning the gap. CDR3 size: 14 residues. The CDR3 DNA sequence: TGTGCCAGCAGCTCCCCGGGGGCTGGGAATACGCAGTATTTT. Translation: CASSSPGAGNTQYF.

With respect to this clone: At the DNA level, this CDR3 is encoded by other sequences in the same sample as well. The V gene is TRBV2, the J gene TRBJ1-1, with D uncertain. The V gene's germline CDR1 is SNHLY and CDR2 FYNNEI. The CDR3 consists of 14 residues. Trimming removed 6 bases at V and 1 base at J, with 12 bases between. The CDR3 sequence: CASRGYRGNTEAFF. DNA of the CDR3: TGTGCCAGCAGGGGGTACAGAGGGAACACTGAAGCTTTCTTT. The variable domain in full, completed from reference TRBV2 and TRBJ1-1, reads EPEVTQTPSHQVTQMGQEVILRCVPISNHLYFYWYRQILGQKVEFLVSFYNNEISEKSEIFDDQFSVERPDGSNFTLKIRSTKLEDSAMYFCASRGYRGNTEAFFGQGTRLTVV.

The chain is built from TRBV28 and TRBJ1-1; a weak D match, TRBD1 (6 bases). The germline gives CDR1 MDHEN, CDR2 SYDVKM. With 6 bases removed from V and 8 bases from J, the gap between germline ends came to 10 bases. The CDR3 loop spans 11 amino acids. This CDR3 reads CASSGGTEAFF. CDR3 sequence (DNA): TGTGCCAGCAGCGGCGGGACAGAAGCTTTCTTT.

The rearrangement links TRBV4-1 to TRBJ1-4; D remains ambiguous. Germline CDR1 and CDR2: MGHRA and YSYEKL. The CDR3 has 16 amino acids. CDR3 region: CATSRLSWGSNEKLFF. The CDR3 bases are TGCGCTACCTCCCGACTATCGTGGGGTTCTAATGAAAAACTGTTTTTT.

The chain recombines TRBV27 with TRBJ2-1; 11 bases are a match to TRBD2. The trim removed 6 bases at V and 7 bases at J, leaving 17 bases unmatched. Germline-derived CDR1 and CDR2 are MNHEY and SMNVEV (reference sequence). This CDR3 spans 18 amino acids. The CDR3: CASSRLAGMSLSINEQFF. The CDR3 coding sequence is TGTGCCAGCAGCCGACTAGCGGGAATGTCCCTAAGCATTAATGAGCAGTTCTTC.

This sequence joins TRBV11-3 and TRBJ2-5; 13 nucleotides agree with TRBD2. Germline V gives CDR1 SGHNT, CDR2 YENEEA. The CDR3 sequence is 15 residues long. Losses at the gene ends were 5 bases for V and 5 bases for J; bases not matched to a gene: 5. The CDR3 region has the DNA TGTGCCAGCAGCCCAGGGACTAGCGGGAAGGAGACCCAGTACTTC. This encodes CASSPGTSGKETQYF.

The chain is built from TRBV5-1 and TRBJ1-3; D may be TRBD1 (6 bases). The V end was cut by 2 bases, the J end by 1 base, with 10 bases between. The V gene's germline CDR1 is SGHRS and CDR2 YFSETQ. The length of the CDR3 is 15 residues. CDR3 region: CASSLQGSSGNTIYF. The CDR3 coding sequence is TGCGCCAGCAGCTTACAGGGTTCATCTGGAAACACCATATATTTT. Using reference TRBV5-1 and TRBJ1-3 for the parts outside the CDR3, the full variable domain is KAGVTQTPRYLIKTRGQQVTLSCSPISGHRSVSWYQQTPGQGLQFLFEYFSETQRNKGNFPGRFSGRQFSNSRSEMNVSTLELGDSALYLCASSLQGSSGNTIYFGEGSWLTVV.

The chain has TRBV5-4 and TRBJ2-7; D might be TRBD1 (5 bases). Germline V CDR1 and CDR2: SGHNT, YYREEE (reference sequence). The CDR3 extends over 13 amino acids. V lost 0 bases and J 2 bases, leaving 6 bases between the germline ends. CDR3 protein: CASSLAGTYEQYF. The CDR3 DNA follows: TGTGCCAGCAGCTTGGCAGGGACCTACGAGCAGTACTTC.

J is TRBJ1-2 and V is TRBV19; D not resolved. V was shortened by 9 bases and J by 1 base, with 18 bases between the two germline ends. CDR1 is LNHDA, CDR2 SQIVND, per germline (reference sequence). This CDR3 comprises 15 residues. The CDR3 DNA follows: TGTGCCAGCGGTAACCAGCGCCCCGATAACTATGGCTACACCTTC. It is translated as CASGNQRPDNYGYTF.

The genes are TRBV2 and TRBJ2-7, with a possible D match to TRBD2 (5 bases). Germline CDR1 reads SNHLY; CDR2 reads FYNNEI. The V and J ends lost 7 bases and 5 bases respectively, with 9 bases between them. The CDR3 is 11 amino acids. The CDR3 sequence is CASTPGDEQYF. Written as DNA, the CDR3 is TGTGCCAGCACTCCCGGGGACGAGCAGTACTTC.

The chain couples TRBV18 to TRBJ1-1; no reliable D call. Germline V gene sequence: CDR1 KGHSH, CDR2 LQKENI. This CDR3 comprises 14 residues. V was trimmed by 6 bases and J by 5 bases, leaving 16 bases between them. The CDR3 reads CASSFSEGLTEAFF. The CDR3 nucleotides are TGTGCCAGCTCCTTCAGCGAAGGGCTGACTGAAGCTTTCTTT.

The rearrangement uses TRBV5-1 and TRBJ2-1, with 11 nucleotides matching TRBD2. V dropped 2 bases and J dropped 5; count of bases not matched to a gene: 15. CDR1 and CDR2 (germline): SGHRS, YFSETQ. The CDR3 length is 19 residues. The CDR3 DNA follows: TGCGCCAGCAGCTTCAATGGGGCTAGCGGGGGGCTAGGAAACAATGAGCAGTTCTTC. The encoded protein is CASSFNGASGGLGNNEQFF.